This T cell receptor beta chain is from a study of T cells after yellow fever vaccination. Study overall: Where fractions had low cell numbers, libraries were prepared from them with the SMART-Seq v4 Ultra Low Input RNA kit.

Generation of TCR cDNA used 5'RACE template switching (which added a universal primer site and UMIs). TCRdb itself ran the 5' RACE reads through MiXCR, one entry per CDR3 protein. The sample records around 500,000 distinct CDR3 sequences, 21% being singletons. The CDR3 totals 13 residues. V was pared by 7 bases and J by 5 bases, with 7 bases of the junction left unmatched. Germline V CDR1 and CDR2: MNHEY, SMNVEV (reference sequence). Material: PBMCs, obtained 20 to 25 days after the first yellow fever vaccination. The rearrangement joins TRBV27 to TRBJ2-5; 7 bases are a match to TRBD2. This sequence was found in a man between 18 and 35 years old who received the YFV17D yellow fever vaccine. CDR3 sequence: CASTGEGLETQYF. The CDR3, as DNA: TGTGCCAGCACCGGGGAGGGGCTGGAGACCCAGTACTTC.